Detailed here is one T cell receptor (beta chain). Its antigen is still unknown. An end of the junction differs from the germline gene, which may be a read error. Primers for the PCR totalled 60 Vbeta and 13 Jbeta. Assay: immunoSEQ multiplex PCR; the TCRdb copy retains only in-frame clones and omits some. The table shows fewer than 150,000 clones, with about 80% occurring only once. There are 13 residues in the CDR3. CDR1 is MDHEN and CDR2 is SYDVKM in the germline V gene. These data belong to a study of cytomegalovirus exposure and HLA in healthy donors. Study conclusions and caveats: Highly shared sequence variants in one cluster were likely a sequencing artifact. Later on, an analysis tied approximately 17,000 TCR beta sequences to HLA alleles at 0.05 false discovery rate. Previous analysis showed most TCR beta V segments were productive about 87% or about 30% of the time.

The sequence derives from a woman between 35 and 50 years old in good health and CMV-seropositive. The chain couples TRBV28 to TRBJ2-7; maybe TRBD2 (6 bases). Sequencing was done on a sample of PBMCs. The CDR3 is CASSPGLNYDQYF. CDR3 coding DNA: TGTGCCAGCAGCCCGGGACTGAACTACGATCAGTACTTC.